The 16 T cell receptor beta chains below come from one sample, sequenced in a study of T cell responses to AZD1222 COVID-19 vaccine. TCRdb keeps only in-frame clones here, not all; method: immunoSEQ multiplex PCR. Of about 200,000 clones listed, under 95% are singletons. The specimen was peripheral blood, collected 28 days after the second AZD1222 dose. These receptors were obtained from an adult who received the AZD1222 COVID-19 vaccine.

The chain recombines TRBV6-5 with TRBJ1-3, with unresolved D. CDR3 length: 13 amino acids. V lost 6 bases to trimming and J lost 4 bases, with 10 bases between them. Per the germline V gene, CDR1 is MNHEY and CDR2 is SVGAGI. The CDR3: CASSWDPGNTIYF. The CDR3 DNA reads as TGTGCCAGCAGCTGGGATCCAGGAAACACCATATATTTT.

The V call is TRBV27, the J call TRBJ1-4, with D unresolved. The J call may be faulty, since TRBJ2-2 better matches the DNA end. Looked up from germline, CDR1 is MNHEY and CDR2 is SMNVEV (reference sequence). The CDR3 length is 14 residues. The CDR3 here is CASSFWGIARELFF. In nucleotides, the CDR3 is TGTGCCAGCAGTTTTTGGGGTATTGCTAGGGAGCTGTTTTTT.

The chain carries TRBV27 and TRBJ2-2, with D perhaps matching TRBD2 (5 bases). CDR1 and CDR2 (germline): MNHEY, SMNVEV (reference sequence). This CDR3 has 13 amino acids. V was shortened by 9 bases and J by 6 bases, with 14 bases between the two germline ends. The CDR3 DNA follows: TGTGCCAGTCAACGGGGTGGCGCCGGGGAGCTGTTTTTT. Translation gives CASQRGGAGELFF.

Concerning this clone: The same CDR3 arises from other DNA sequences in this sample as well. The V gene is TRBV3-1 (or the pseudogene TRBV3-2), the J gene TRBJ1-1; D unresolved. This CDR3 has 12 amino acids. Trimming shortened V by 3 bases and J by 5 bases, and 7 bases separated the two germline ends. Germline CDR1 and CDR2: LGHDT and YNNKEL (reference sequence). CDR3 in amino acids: CASSQGRTEAFF. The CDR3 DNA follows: TGTGCCAGCAGCCAGGGGAGGACTGAAGCTTTCTTT.

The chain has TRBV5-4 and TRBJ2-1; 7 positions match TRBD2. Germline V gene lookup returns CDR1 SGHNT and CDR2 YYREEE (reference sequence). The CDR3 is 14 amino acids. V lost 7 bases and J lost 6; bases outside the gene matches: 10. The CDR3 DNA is TGTGCCAGCCGCCCAGCGGGGTTGGGCAATGAGCAGTTCTTC. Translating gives CASRPAGLGNEQFF. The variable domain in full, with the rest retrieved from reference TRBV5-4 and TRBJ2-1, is ETGVTQSPTHLIKTRGQQVTLRCSSQSGHNTVSWYQQALGQGPQFIFQYYREEENGRGNFPPRFSGLQFPNYSSELNVNALELDDSALYLCASRPAGLGNEQFFGPGTRLTVL.

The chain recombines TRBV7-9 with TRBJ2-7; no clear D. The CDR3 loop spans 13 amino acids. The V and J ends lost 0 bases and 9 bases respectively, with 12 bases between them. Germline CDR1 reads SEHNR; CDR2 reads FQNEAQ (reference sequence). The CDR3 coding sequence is TGTGCCAGCAGCTTAGCTGAAGGGCCAGGGCAGTACTTC. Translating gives CASSLAEGPGQYF.

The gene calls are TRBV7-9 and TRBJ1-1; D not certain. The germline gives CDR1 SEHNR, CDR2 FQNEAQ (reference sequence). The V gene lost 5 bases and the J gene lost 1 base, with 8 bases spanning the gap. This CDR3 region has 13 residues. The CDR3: CASSQAGNTEAFF. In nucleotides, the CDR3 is TGTGCCAGCAGCCAGGCGGGGAACACTGAAGCTTTCTTT.

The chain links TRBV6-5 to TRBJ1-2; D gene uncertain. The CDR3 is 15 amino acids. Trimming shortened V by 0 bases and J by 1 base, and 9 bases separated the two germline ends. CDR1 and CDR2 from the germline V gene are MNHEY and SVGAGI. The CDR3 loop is CASSYSISDNYGYTF. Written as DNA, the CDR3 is TGTGCCAGCAGTTACTCGATTAGCGATAACTATGGCTACACCTTC.

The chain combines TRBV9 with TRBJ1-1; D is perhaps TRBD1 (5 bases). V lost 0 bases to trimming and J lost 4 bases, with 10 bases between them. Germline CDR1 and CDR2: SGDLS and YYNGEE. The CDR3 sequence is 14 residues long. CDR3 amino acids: CASSVGARATEAFF. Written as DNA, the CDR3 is TGTGCCAGCAGCGTAGGGGCCAGGGCCACTGAAGCTTTCTTT.

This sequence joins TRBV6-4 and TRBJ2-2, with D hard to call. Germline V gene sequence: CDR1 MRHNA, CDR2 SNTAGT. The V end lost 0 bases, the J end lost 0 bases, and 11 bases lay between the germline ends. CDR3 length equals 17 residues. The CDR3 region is CASSDSGGPSNTGELFF. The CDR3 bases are TGTGCCAGCAGTGACTCCGGCGGACCCTCGAACACCGGGGAGCTGTTTTTT.

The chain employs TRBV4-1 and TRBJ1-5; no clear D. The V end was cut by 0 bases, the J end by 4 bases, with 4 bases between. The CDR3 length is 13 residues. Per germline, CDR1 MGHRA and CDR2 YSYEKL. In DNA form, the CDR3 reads TGCGCCAGCAGCCAAGAAGAGAATCAGCCCCAGCATTTT. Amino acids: CASSQEENQPQHF.

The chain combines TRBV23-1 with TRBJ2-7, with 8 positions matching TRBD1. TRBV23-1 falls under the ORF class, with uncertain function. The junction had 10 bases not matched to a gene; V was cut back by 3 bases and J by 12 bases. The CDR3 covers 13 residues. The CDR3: CASSHRRPRGPYF. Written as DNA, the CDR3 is TGCGCCAGCAGTCACCGAAGACCCAGGGGGCCGTACTTC.

CDR3 residues: CASSFGTSSRATDTQYF. CDR3 DNA sequence: TGTGCCAGCAGCTTTGGAACTAGTTCAAGGGCCACAGATACGCAGTATTTT. The V and J genes are TRBV7-8 and TRBJ2-3; tentative D call: TRBD2 (5 bases). This CDR3 has 17 amino acids. Germline V gives CDR1 SGHVS, CDR2 FQNEAQ. V dropped 3 bases and J dropped 2 bases, with 18 bases sitting between them.

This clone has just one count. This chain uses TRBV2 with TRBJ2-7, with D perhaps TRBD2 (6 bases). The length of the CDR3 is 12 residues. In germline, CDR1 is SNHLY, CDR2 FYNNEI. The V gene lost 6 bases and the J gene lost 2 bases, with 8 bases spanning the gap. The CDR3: CASRGGTYEQYF. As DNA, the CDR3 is TGTGCCAGCAGAGGCGGGACCTACGAGCAGTACTTC.

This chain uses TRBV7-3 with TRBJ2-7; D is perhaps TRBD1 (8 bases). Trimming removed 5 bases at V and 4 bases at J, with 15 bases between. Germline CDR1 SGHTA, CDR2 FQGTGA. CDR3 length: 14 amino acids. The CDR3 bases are TGTGCCAGCAGCGTCAACAGGGGGGGATACGAGCAGTACTTC. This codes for CASSVNRGGYEQYF.

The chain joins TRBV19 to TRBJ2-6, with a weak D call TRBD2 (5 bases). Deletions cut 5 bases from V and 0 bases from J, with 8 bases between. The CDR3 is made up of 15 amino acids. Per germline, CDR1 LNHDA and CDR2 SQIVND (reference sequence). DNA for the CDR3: TGTGCCAGTAGTCCGGGGTACTCTGGGGCCAACGTCCTGACTTTC. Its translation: CASSPGYSGANVLTF.